Reported below is one TCR beta chain. Its antigen is undetermined. The entry originates in a study of cytomegalovirus exposure and HLA in healthy donors. In the PCR, 60 Vbeta and 13 Jbeta primers were used. Data came from immunoSEQ multiplex PCR; TCRdb stores just in-frame clones and leaves some out. The sample contains around 90,000 clones, around 78% of which appear only once. General study findings and limits: Follow-up analysis seemed to connect common viral pathogens with several of the most significant clusters identified. V- and J-gene trimming in TCR beta was tied to a missense DCLRE1C variant by an analysis performed later.

Material for sequencing was PBMCs. The clonotype was recovered from a man aged 25-40 years in good health and CMV-seronegative.

The CDR3 bases are TGTGCCGGGGGAGGGGTCGCTAATGAAAAACTGTTTTTT. This encodes CAGGGVANEKLFF. V and J are TRBV6-1 and TRBJ1-4, with a tentative D call TRBD1 (5 bases). Germline lookup yields CDR1 MNHNS and CDR2 SASEGT. V dropped 11 bases and J dropped 3 bases, with 13 bases sitting between them. The CDR3 runs to 13 residues.